This is a list of T cell receptor beta chains from one sample in a study of blood T cell repertoires in COVID-19. TCRdb keeps only in-frame clones here, not all; method: immunoSEQ multiplex PCR. The table records a few hundred thousand clones, more than 70% of them present only once. Sequenced input: PBMCs or T cells enriched from blood (not recorded which). Receptors were obtained from a woman between 40 and 55 years old with acute COVID-19. Both conserved end residues are part of each CDR3. Fields, in order: clone size, D gene, J gene, V gene, CDR3 protein, CDR3 DNA. A D gene is named only where the DNA matches it firmly. Size tells how often a clone was seen (once, few, many) or the class of an expanded clone, and some rows leave it out.

>NA|NA|TRBJ1-5|TRBV18
CASSPGHPRVNQPQHF
TGTGCCAGCTCACCGGGACATCCGAGGGTGAATCAGCCCCAGCATTTT
>NA|TRBD1|TRBJ1-4|TRBV5-1
CASSYQGAANEKLFF
TGCGCCAGCAGCTATCAGGGGGCAGCTAATGAAAAACTGTTTTTT
>NA|TRBD1|TRBJ2-3|TRBV7-9
CASSPRTGGNTDTQYF
TGTGCCAGCAGCCCTCGAACAGGGGGTAACACAGATACGCAGTATTTT
>NA|NA|TRBJ1-1|TRBV24-1
CATSERFGTEAFF
TGTGCCACCAGTGAGAGGTTTGGCACTGAAGCTTTCTTT
>NA|TRBD1|TRBJ2-7|TRBV19
CASSILNRGASYEQYF
TGTGCCAGTAGTATTTTAAACAGGGGGGCGTCCTACGAGCAGTACTTC
>NA|TRBD2|TRBJ2-3|TRBV7-2
CASSLRRGGPTDTQYF
TGTGCCAGCAGCTTACGCCGGGGGGGCCCCACAGATACGCAGTATTTT
>NA|NA|TRBJ1-1|TRBV5-8
CASSFVGAYTEAFF
TGTGCCAGCAGCTTCGTCGGAGCGTACACTGAAGCTTTCTTT
>once|NA|TRBJ2-5|TRBV5-1
CASSLGGDETQYF
TGCGCCAGCAGCTTGGGGGGAGACGAGACCCAGTACTTC
>NA|NA|TRBJ2-1|TRBV29-1
CSVVGGLPYNEQFF
TGCAGCGTTGTTGGGGGACTCCCATACAATGAGCAGTTCTTC
>NA|NA|TRBJ1-1|TRBV19
CASSVGPNTEAFF
TGTGCCAGTAGTGTGGGCCCCAACACTGAAGCTTTCTTT
>NA|NA|TRBJ2-2|TRBV5-1
CASSLVLAANTGELFF
TGCGCCAGCAGCTTGGTTCTAGCAGCGAACACCGGGGAGCTGTTTTTT
>NA|TRBD1|TRBJ1-1|TRBV7-2
CASSSTGGRNTEAFF
TGTGCCAGCAGCTCTACAGGGGGAAGGAACACTGAAGCTTTCTTT
>NA|TRBD1|TRBJ1-4|TRBV30
CAWSSAEPGTGYEKLFF
TGTGCCTGGAGCTCCGCTGAGCCCGGGACAGGGTATGAAAAACTGTTTTTT
>NA|TRBD1|TRBJ1-2|TRBV19
CASSTTGTALDYGYTF
TGTGCCAGTAGCACGACAGGGACAGCCTTGGACTATGGCTACACCTTC
>NA|TRBD1|TRBJ1-5|TRBV12-3/TRBV12-4
CASRGQGYQPQHF
TGTGCCAGCAGGGGACAGGGCTATCAGCCCCAGCATTTT
>few|NA|TRBJ1-3|TRBV2
CASSVWDTGNTIYF
TGTGCCAGCAGTGTATGGGACACTGGAAACACCATATATTTT
>NA|NA|TRBJ2-6|TRBV14
CASSAPSSGANVLTF
TGTGCCAGCAGCGCCCCCAGCTCTGGGGCCAACGTCCTGACTTTC
>once|NA|TRBJ2-3|TRBV19
CASQHQGTDTQYF
TGTGCCAGCCAACACCAAGGCACAGATACGCAGTATTTT
>NA|TRBD1|TRBJ2-6|TRBV19
CASSIGTGTGVWGANVLTF
TGTGCCAGTAGTATAGGTACCGGGACAGGGGTATGGGGGGCCAACGTCCTGACTTTC
>NA|NA|TRBJ1-5|TRBV21-1
CASSKVSGRQPQHF
TGTGCCAGCAGCAAAGTCTCGGGGAGACAGCCCCAGCATTTT
>few|TRBD1|TRBJ1-2|TRBV29-1
CSVEEGAGGYGYTF
TGCAGCGTTGAAGAGGGGGCAGGGGGCTATGGCTACACCTTC
>NA|TRBD1|TRBJ1-6|TRBV7-2
CASSRQGATSPLHF
TGTGCCAGCAGCCGTCAGGGGGCGACTTCACCCCTCCACTTT
>NA|TRBD1|TRBJ2-1|TRBV7-6
CASSRRQGADEQFF
TGTGCCAGCAGCCGCCGACAGGGGGCTGATGAGCAGTTCTTC
>NA|NA|TRBJ2-5|TRBV18
CASSPSSLGQETQYF
TGTGCCAGCTCACCCTCTAGCTTAGGCCAAGAGACCCAGTACTTC
>NA|NA|TRBJ1-1|TRBV19
CASSMSVMNTEAFF
TGTGCCAGTAGTATGAGTGTCATGAACACTGAAGCTTTCTTT
>NA|TRBD1|TRBJ1-2|TRBV5-8
CASSQLLGQGAAYGYTF
TGTGCCAGCAGCCAGCTCCTCGGACAGGGGGCGGCGTATGGCTACACCTTC
>NA|TRBD1|TRBJ2-7|TRBV9
CASSVEGTGGYEQYF
TGTGCCAGCAGCGTAGAAGGGACAGGGGGCTACGAGCAGTACTTC
>NA|NA|TRBJ1-4|TRBV19
CASSILKQEKLFF
TGTGCCAGTAGTATACTGAAACAAGAAAAACTGTTTTTT
>NA|TRBD2|TRBJ2-3|TRBV5-4
CASSLQRGASGTQYF
TGTGCCAGCAGCTTGCAGCGGGGGGCCAGTGGTACGCAGTATTTT
>NA|TRBD1|TRBJ2-1|TRBV27
CASKTGVHNEQFF
TGTGCCAGCAAAACAGGGGTCCACAATGAGCAGTTCTTC
>once|TRBD1|TRBJ2-7|TRBV19
CASSFGQGYEQYF
TGTGCCAGTAGTTTCGGACAGGGTTACGAGCAGTACTTC
>NA|NA|TRBJ2-3|TRBV12-3/TRBV12-4
CASRRLASDTQYF
TGTGCCAGCAGGCGTCTAGCGTCAGATACGCAGTATTTT
>NA|TRBD1|TRBJ2-1|TRBV20-1
CSARQGPLFF
TGCAGTGCCCGACAGGGTCCCTTGTTCTTC
>NA|NA|TRBJ2-3|TRBV7-2
CASSTTGMNTQYF
TGTGCCAGCAGCACCACAGGGATGAATACGCAGTATTTT
>NA|TRBD2|TRBJ2-2|TRBV3-1/TRBV3-2
CASSRSGRAPGELFF
TGTGCCAGCAGCCGTAGCGGGAGGGCCCCCGGGGAGCTGTTTTTT
>NA|NA|TRBJ2-1|TRBV5-1
CASSSTPTTNHNEQFF
TGCGCCAGCAGCTCGACACCGACTACCAACCACAATGAGCAGTTCTTC
>NA|NA|TRBJ1-6|TRBV4-1
CASSQDPSGSSYNSPLHF
TGCGCCAGCAGCCAAGATCCTTCTGGGAGCTCCTATAATTCACCCCTCCACTTT
>NA|NA|TRBJ1-2|TRBV5-1
CASSPSGYGYTF
TGCGCCAGCAGCCCCTCGGGATATGGCTACACCTTC
>NA|NA|TRBJ2-2|TRBV6-4
CASSDTRGTNTGELFF
TGTGCCAGCAGTGATACTCGCGGAACGAACACCGGGGAGCTGTTTTTT
>few|TRBD2|TRBJ2-7|TRBV6-5
CASSPRERGYHEQYF
TGTGCCAGCAGCCCCCGAGAGCGGGGATACCACGAGCAGTACTTC
>NA|NA|TRBJ1-1|TRBV18
CASSPPRGPGGIPEAFF
TGTGCCAGCTCACCACCGCGGGGGCCGGGGGGTATACCTGAAGCTTTCTTT
>NA|TRBD1|TRBJ2-7|TRBV11-2
CASSPQTTGYYEQYF
TGTGCCAGCAGCCCTCAGACGACAGGGTACTACGAGCAGTACTTC
>once|NA|TRBJ2-1|TRBV6-5
CASSLETPYYNEQFF
TGTGCCAGCAGTCTCGAGACTCCATACTACAATGAGCAGTTCTTC
>NA|TRBD1|TRBJ2-7|TRBV6-1
CASSEAISGGQGAHEQYF
TGTGCCAGCAGTGAAGCAATCTCAGGTGGACAGGGGGCCCACGAGCAGTACTTC
>NA|TRBD2|TRBJ2-3|TRBV9
CATSPGLVTDTQYF
TGTGCCACCAGCCCGGGACTAGTAACAGATACGCAGTATTTT
>once|TRBD1|TRBJ1-6|TRBV10-2
CASKTTGNYNSPLHF
TGCGCCAGCAAGACGACAGGGAATTATAATTCACCCCTCCACTTT
>NA|NA|TRBJ2-1|TRBV7-2
CASSLDQGPYNEQFF
TGTGCCAGCAGCTTAGATCAGGGTCCATACAATGAGCAGTTCTTC
>few|TRBD2|TRBJ2-2|TRBV12-3/TRBV12-4
CASHGRGTGELFF
TGTGCCAGCCATGGGAGGGGCACCGGGGAGCTGTTTTTT
>NA|TRBD2|TRBJ2-3|TRBV3-1/TRBV3-2
CASARTSGGAVTDTQYF
TGTGCCAGCGCACGGACTAGCGGGGGGGCGGTCACAGATACGCAGTATTTT
>NA|NA|TRBJ1-1|TRBV5-6
CASSFPFRGNMNTEAFF
TGTGCCAGCAGCTTTCCTTTCCGTGGCAACATGAACACTGAAGCTTTCTTT
>NA|TRBD2|TRBJ2-2|TRBV15
CATSTWEGLANTGELFF
TGTGCCACCAGCACTTGGGAGGGACTTGCGAACACCGGGGAGCTGTTTTTT
>NA|TRBD2|TRBJ2-5|TRBV10-2
CASTEWGGQETQYF
TGCGCCAGCACCGAGTGGGGGGGTCAAGAGACCCAGTACTTC
>NA|NA|TRBJ1-1|TRBV24-1
CATSDSPNTEAFF
TGTGCCACCAGTGACTCCCCGAACACTGAAGCTTTCTTT
>NA|NA|TRBJ2-2|TRBV19
CASSTRRAGELFF
TGTGCCAGTAGTACCCGGAGGGCCGGGGAGCTGTTTTTT
>NA|NA|TRBJ2-1|TRBV6-2/TRBV6-3
CASSYEGVYEQFF
TGTGCCAGCAGTTACGAGGGGGTATATGAGCAGTTCTTC
>NA|TRBD1|TRBJ2-5|TRBV19
CASSRGGQVGETQYF
TGTGCCAGTAGTAGAGGCGGACAGGTGGGGGAGACCCAGTACTTC